The rows below give T cell receptor beta chains drawn from one sample of a study of cytomegalovirus exposure and HLA in healthy donors. The table came from immunoSEQ multiplex PCR; TCRdb's copy has only in-frame clones and leaves some out. The data show around 120,000 clones, approximately 90% seen once. The sequencing input was PBMCs. These receptors were taken from a woman under 30 in good health and CMV-seronegative. The CDR3 runs from the conserved cysteine through the conserved F or W. D genes are given only for firm matches. The size entry is marked missing in some rows and otherwise reads once, few, many or a size class.

d_gene | j_gene | abundance | v_gene | CDR3aa | CDR3nt
NA | TRBJ2-5 | NA | TRBV20-1 | CSASPEETQYF | TGCAGTGCTAGCCCAGAAGAGACCCAGTACTTC
NA | TRBJ2-5 | once | TRBV27 | CASSWRGPETQYF | TGTGCCAGCAGTTGGAGGGGCCCCGAGACCCAGTACTTC
TRBD1 | TRBJ2-7 | NA | TRBV6-1 | CASSGWGTGQRQYF | TGTGCCAGCAGTGGGTGGGGGACAGGGCAAAGGCAGTACTTC
TRBD1 | TRBJ1-2 | NA | TRBV5-1 | CASSYGQARYGYTF | TGCGCCAGCAGCTACGGACAGGCCCGCTATGGCTACACCTTC
NA | TRBJ2-6 | NA | TRBV5-5 | CASSFHSSSGANVLTF | TGTGCCAGCAGCTTTCACTCCTCCTCCGGGGCCAACGTCCTGACTTTC
NA | TRBJ2-7 | NA | TRBV20-1 | CSASLGGRAYF | TGCAGTGCTAGTCTCGGCGGCCGTGCGTACTTC
NA | TRBJ1-6 | once | TRBV27 | CASSLASRGISNSPLHF | TGTGCCAGCAGTTTGGCCAGCAGGGGAATAAGCAATTCACCCCTCCACTTT
NA | TRBJ1-5 | NA | TRBV18 | CASSPGGGGQPQHF | TGTGCCAGCTCACCGGGAGGGGGAGGTCAGCCCCAGCATTTT
NA | TRBJ2-1 | NA | TRBV5-1 | CASSLGTGSPYNEQFF | TGCGCCAGCAGCTTGGGTACAGGGTCCCCCTACAATGAGCAGTTCTTC
NA | TRBJ1-1 | NA | TRBV4-1 | CASSQDRAGMGTEAFF | TGCGCCAGCAGCCAAGATCGGGCAGGGATGGGCACTGAAGCTTTCTTT
NA | TRBJ1-5 | NA | TRBV5-8 | CASSFVPGDYSNQPQHF | TGTGCCAGCAGCTTCGTCCCAGGGGATTATAGCAATCAGCCCCAGCATTTT
TRBD1 | TRBJ2-1 | NA | TRBV7-8 | CASSPGTGGLAGRYNEQFF | TGTGCCAGCAGCCCAGGGACAGGGGGCCTAGCGGGAAGATACAATGAGCAGTTCTTC
TRBD1 | TRBJ1-1 | once | TRBV6-5 | CASSYSIQGSTEAFF | TGTGCCAGCAGTTACTCGATACAGGGGTCCACTGAAGCTTTCTTT
TRBD1 | TRBJ1-2 | NA | TRBV6-6 | CASRTTGENGYTF | TGTGCCAGCAGAACGACAGGGGAAAATGGCTACACCTTC
TRBD1 | TRBJ1-4 | NA | TRBV2 | CASRGTGGGGEKLFF | TGTGCCAGCAGGGGAACAGGGGGAGGGGGCGAAAAACTGTTTTTT
TRBD1 | TRBJ1-4 | NA | TRBV28 | CASSLGDRKSEKLFF | TGTGCCAGCAGTTTAGGGGACAGGAAGAGTGAAAAACTGTTTTTT
NA | TRBJ1-2 | NA | TRBV18 | CASSPTPITLNSNYGYTF | TGTGCCAGCTCACCTACCCCTATCACCCTGAATTCTAACTATGGCTACACCTTC
NA | TRBJ2-2 | NA | TRBV14 | CASSRTTNTGELFF | TGTGCCAGCAGCCGCACTACGAACACCGGGGAGCTGTTTTTT
NA | TRBJ2-1 | NA | TRBV18 | CASSPSRGAGAYNEQFF | TGTGCCAGCTCACCATCCCGTGGCGCGGGGGCTTACAATGAGCAGTTCTTC
NA | TRBJ1-1 | NA | TRBV14 | CASSERVLTEAFF | TGTGCCAGCAGTGAGAGAGTCCTCACTGAAGCTTTCTTT
TRBD2 | TRBJ2-5 | NA | TRBV5-4 | CASSLAGRETQYF | TGTGCCAGCAGCTTAGCGGGAAGAGAGACCCAGTACTTC
NA | TRBJ2-3 | NA | TRBV9 | CASSVAGNTQYF | TGTGCCAGCAGCGTAGCAGGCAATACGCAGTATTTT
NA | TRBJ1-3 | NA | TRBV6-1 | CASSEDSLGSGNTIYF | TGTGCCAGCAGTGAGGACTCGTTAGGCTCTGGAAACACCATATATTTT
NA | TRBJ1-5 | once | TRBV28 | CASSRWGHPPQPQHF | TGTGCCAGCAGTCGGTGGGGACACCCACCTCAGCCCCAGCATTTT
NA | TRBJ1-6 | NA | TRBV7-9 | CASSLGRAGDSPLHF | TGTGCCAGCAGCTTAGGCCGGGCCGGGGATTCACCCCTCCACTTT
TRBD2 | TRBJ2-7 | NA | TRBV2 | CASSDTTSRNYEQYF | TGTGCCAGCAGTGATACGACTAGCAGAAACTACGAGCAGTACTTC
NA | TRBJ1-3 | NA | TRBV4-3 | CASRSSRDTIYF | TGCGCCAGCAGAAGCAGTCGGGACACCATATATTTT
TRBD1 | TRBJ1-1 | NA | TRBV5-4 | CASSGTGGYTEAFF | TGTGCCAGCAGCGGGACAGGGGGCTACACTGAAGCTTTCTTT
NA | TRBJ1-5 | once | TRBV28 | CASSRRPDIFHSNQPQHF | TGTGCCAGCAGCCGACGCCCCGACATCTTTCATAGCAATCAGCCCCAGCATTTT
TRBD1 | TRBJ2-3 | once | TRBV6-5 | CASSLDRGRTQYF | TGTGCCAGCAGTTTGGACAGGGGGCGTACGCAGTATTTT
NA | TRBJ1-5 | NA | TRBV6-5 | CASRVESYSNQPQHF | TGTGCCAGCAGGGTTGAGAGTTATAGCAATCAGCCCCAGCATTTT
NA | TRBJ1-5 | NA | TRBV27 | CASSPGVAAGIKPQHF | TGTGCCAGCAGCCCAGGGGTTGCTGCGGGCATTAAGCCCCAGCATTTT
NA | TRBJ1-5 | NA | TRBV2 | CASKRTDSRPQHF | TGTGCCAGCAAAAGGACGGACTCCCGGCCCCAGCATTTT